These 24 T cell receptor beta chains originate from one sample sequenced in a study of T cells after yellow fever vaccination. TCRdb re-called the 5' RACE reads with MiXCR, one entry per CDR3 protein. This table holds approximately 70,000 distinct CDR3 sequences, about 7.2% found once. The sample in question was CD8+ T cells sorted from PBMCs, obtained approximately 11 days after the first yellow fever vaccination. Receptors originate from a man younger than 30 who received the YFV17D yellow fever vaccine.

This clonotype was seen many times. This chain connects TRBV5-1 to TRBJ2-3; D is ambiguous. This CDR3 is built from 12 residues. CDR1 and CDR2 from the germline V gene are SGHRS and YFSETQ. The V and J ends lost 2 bases and 2 bases respectively, with 3 bases between them. CDR3 region: CASSFNTDTQYF. The CDR3 DNA follows: TGCGCCAGCAGCTTTAACACAGATACGCAGTATTTT.

This clonotype showed up many times. The chain is built from TRBV20-1 and TRBJ2-1; D gene unclear. V lost 6 bases to trimming and J lost 8 bases, with 14 bases between them. CDR3 size: 12 residues. Germline V lookup: CDR1 DFQATT, CDR2 SNEGSKA (reference sequence). CDR3 region: CSAPRRTDEQFF. The CDR3 region has the DNA TGCAGTGCCCCGAGACGGACGGATGAGCAGTTCTTC.

This clonotype was observed many times. This chain joins TRBV27 and TRBJ2-7; 8 bases agree with TRBD2. Germline CDR1 and CDR2: MNHEY and SMNVEV (reference sequence). CDR3 length: 15 residues. V lost 5 bases to trimming and J lost 3 bases; unmatched junction nucleotides: 9. The CDR3 loop reads CASSPHSGAIYEQYF. For the CDR3, the DNA is TGTGCCAGCAGTCCCCATAGCGGGGCAATCTACGAGCAGTACTTC.

This clonotype was seen repeatedly, ten times or more. The chain carries TRBV4-3 and TRBJ1-5; no reliable D call. The CDR3 extends over 15 amino acids. Germline V CDR1 and CDR2: LGHNA, YSLEER. The ends were cut back, 4 bases at V and 0 bases at J, with 10 bases in the middle. The CDR3 loop reads CASSPRTDSNQPQHF. The CDR3 DNA sequence: TGCGCCAGCAGCCCCCGCACAGATAGCAATCAGCCCCAGCATTTT.

This clonotype was counted at least ten times. The chain carries TRBV4-3 and TRBJ1-2; D remains unclear. This CDR3 has 16 residues. Germline V CDR1 and CDR2: LGHNA, YSLEER. V shed 0 bases and J shed 4 bases, with 15 bases lying between them. CDR3 bases: TGCGCCAGCAGCCAAGATCCAGGCTACACCCTCTATGGCTACACCTTC. This translates into CASSQDPGYTLYGYTF.

V and J are TRBV6-5 and TRBJ2-3; no reliable D call. Per germline, CDR1 MNHEY and CDR2 SVGAGI. The V and J ends lost 3 bases and 4 bases respectively, with 14 bases between them. This CDR3 region has 15 residues. For the CDR3, the DNA is TGTGCCAGCAGTTATAACTCCATTGGGGCAGATACGCAGTATTTT. It encodes CASSYNSIGADTQYF.

This clonotype was counted many times. The V gene is TRBV5-1, the J gene TRBJ2-5, with unresolved D. This CDR3 contains 16 residues. Trimming stripped 0 bases from V and 4 bases from J, with 16 bases between. The germline V gene has CDR1 SGHRS and CDR2 YFSETQ. The CDR3 coding sequence is TGCGCCAGCAGCTTGGATCCCGGCCAGAAGGGAGAGACCCAGTACTTC. Its protein product is CASSLDPGQKGETQYF.

This clonotype was counted at least ten times. The DNA for the CDR3 is TGTGCCACGAAATCGGACGGTGCCTACGAGCAGTACTTC. Encoded protein: CATKSDGAYEQYF. V gene TRBV10-3 combines with J gene TRBJ2-7; D unresolved. There are 13 residues in the CDR3. The germline V and J ends were trimmed by 10 bases and 2 bases, with 15 bases remaining between them. Looked up from germline, CDR1 is ENHRY and CDR2 is SYGVKD.

The CDR3 region has the DNA TGTGCCTGCTGCTCAGGTAGCGGGGGGACTTACAATGAGCAGTTCTTC. Encoded protein: CACCSGSGGTYNEQFF. V usage is TRBV3-1 and J usage is TRBJ2-1; TRBD2 agrees at 10 bases. V gave up 11 bases and J gave up 4 bases; unmatched junction bases: 14. The germline gives CDR1 LGHDT, CDR2 YNNKEL (reference sequence). The CDR3 is 16 amino acids.

This clonotype was detected ten times or more. The J gene is TRBJ2-1, the V gene TRBV20-1, with no clear D. V lost 0 bases to trimming and J lost 5 bases, with 11 bases between them. This CDR3 is built from 14 residues. Germline V gene sequence: CDR1 DFQATT, CDR2 SNEGSKA (reference sequence). The CDR3 protein is CSAREGSLNNEQFF. CDR3 in DNA: TGCAGTGCTAGAGAAGGCAGTTTGAACAATGAGCAGTTCTTC.

In this sample, this clonotype turned up many times. The chain carries TRBV6-2 or TRBV6-3 and TRBJ2-2; TRBD1 might be the D (5 bases). The V end lost 6 bases, the J end lost 0 bases, and 8 bases lay between the germline ends. This CDR3 has 14 amino acids. The germline V gene has CDR1 MNHEY and CDR2 SVGEGT. The DNA for the CDR3 is TGTGCCAGCAGAACAGGAACGAACACCGGGGAGCTGTTTTTT. It yields the protein CASRTGTNTGELFF.

This clonotype came up many times. This chain links TRBV4-2 with TRBJ2-1; a weak D match, TRBD2 (5 bases). The V end was cut by 0 bases, the J end by 0 bases, with 12 bases between. The CDR3 loop spans 17 amino acids. The V gene's germline CDR1 is LGHNA and CDR2 YNFKEQ. The DNA for the CDR3 is TGTGCCAGCAGCCAAGAACCGGGCACTAGCTCCTACAATGAGCAGTTCTTC. Translating gives CASSQEPGTSSYNEQFF.

This clonotype was seen at least ten times. This chain links TRBV2 with TRBJ2-1; 8 nucleotides agree with TRBD2. Germline V gene lookup returns CDR1 SNHLY and CDR2 FYNNEI. The length of the CDR3 is 15 residues. Losses at the gene ends were 5 bases for V and 2 bases for J; bases not matched to a gene: 5. CDR3 DNA: TGTGCCAGCAGTTACGGGGGGGCACCCTACAATGAGCAGTTCTTC. Amino acid sequence: CASSYGGAPYNEQFF.

There are many counts of this clonotype. The chain couples TRBV6-2 or TRBV6-3 to TRBJ1-2; no clear D. CDR1 and CDR2 (germline): MNHEY, SVGEGT. The CDR3 covers 15 residues. The V gene lost 7 bases and the J gene lost 0 bases, with 15 bases spanning the gap. The CDR3 coding sequence is TGTGCCAGCAACCCAAGACACCCGTCTAACTATGGCTACACCTTC. Translated: CASNPRHPSNYGYTF.

This clonotype was picked up many times. This rearrangement joins TRBV2 to TRBJ2-7; D gene ambiguous. This CDR3 spans 13 amino acids. V lost 7 bases to trimming and J lost 1 base, with 11 bases between them. CDR1 and CDR2 from the germline V gene are SNHLY and FYNNEI. This chain's CDR3 is CASKWTESYEQYV. The CDR3 DNA follows: TGTGCCAGCAAGTGGACGGAATCCTACGAGCAGTACGTC.

V and J are TRBV5-4 and TRBJ2-1; D remains ambiguous. The CDR3 is 13 amino acids. V lost 0 bases, J lost 6 bases, and 7 bases lay in between. Germline CDR1 SGHNT, CDR2 YYREEE (reference sequence). The CDR3 sequence is CASSLDRSNEQFF. The CDR3, as DNA: TGTGCCAGCAGCTTGGACAGAAGCAATGAGCAGTTCTTC. The variable domain in full, completed from reference TRBV5-4 and TRBJ2-1, reads ETGVTQSPTHLIKTRGQQVTLRCSSQSGHNTVSWYQQALGQGPQFIFQYYREEENGRGNFPPRFSGLQFPNYSSELNVNALELDDSALYLCASSLDRSNEQFFGPGTRLTVL.

This clonotype has just a few counts. The chain joins TRBV7-9 to TRBJ1-6; D is perhaps TRBD1 (5 bases). The CDR3 totals 17 residues. Germline values: CDR1 SEHNR, CDR2 FQNEAQ (reference sequence). With 4 bases removed from V and 0 bases from J, the gap between germline ends came to 13 bases. The DNA of the CDR3 is TGTGCCAGCAGCTCGGACAACACTTACTCCTATAATTCACCCCTCCACTTT. As protein: CASSSDNTYSYNSPLHF.

The gene calls are TRBV5-1 and TRBJ2-1; 9 bases line up with TRBD1. Germline V lookup: CDR1 SGHRS, CDR2 YFSETQ. The CDR3 contains 21 residues. V was clipped by 0 bases and J by 7 bases; unmatched bases: 23. The CDR3 here is CASSLVLTGRDRVPLWNEQFF. CDR3 sequence (DNA): TGCGCCAGCAGCTTGGTATTAACCGGCCGGGACAGGGTGCCCCTATGGAATGAGCAGTTCTTC.

A few counts support this clonotype. V usage is TRBV13 and J usage is TRBJ2-7; 8 bases fit TRBD2. CDR3 size: 15 residues. Germline-derived CDR1 and CDR2 are PRHDT and FYEKMQ (reference sequence). J lost 1 base, V lost 5 bases, and 7 bases had no gene match. CDR3 sequence: CASSPSGGASYEQYF. DNA of the CDR3: TGTGCCAGCAGCCCAAGCGGGGGAGCTTCCTACGAGCAGTACTTC.

This clonotype was counted many times. The V call is TRBV29-1, the J call TRBJ1-1; 9 bases are a match to TRBD1. The CDR3 runs to 15 residues. J lost 6 bases, V lost 0 bases, and 8 bases had no gene match. From germline, CDR1 is SQVTM and CDR2 ANQGSEA. The CDR3 nucleotides are TGCAGCGTTGAAGATCTTAGGACAGGGGTTTCTGAAGCTTTCTTT. Translation gives CSVEDLRTGVSEAFF. Filled out from reference TRBV29-1 and TRBJ1-1, the complete variable domain reads SAVISQKPSRDICQRGTSLTIQCQVDSQVTMMFWYRQQPGQSLTLIATANQGSEATYESGFVIDKFPISRPNLTFSTLTVSNMSPEDSSIYLCSVEDLRTGVSEAFFGQGTRLTVV.

Ten or more counts support this clonotype. V and J are TRBV27 and TRBJ1-5; maybe TRBD1 (5 bases). This CDR3 region has 14 residues. Trimming took off 3 bases at V and 10 bases at J, with 16 bases between the two ends. CDR1 and CDR2 from the germline V gene are MNHEY and SMNVEV (reference sequence). The CDR3 DNA is TGTGCCAGCAGTTTTGGGGCGAATGGTTATCCCCAGCATTTT. Translating it yields CASSFGANGYPQHF.

This clonotype was found many times. Here the CDR3 reads CASSGGDRGSGGIYNEQFF. In DNA form, the CDR3 reads TGCGCCAGCAGCGGTGGGGACAGGGGAAGCGGGGGGATCTACAATGAGCAGTTCTTC. V is TRBV5-1 and J is TRBJ2-1; possible D gene TRBD1, 10 bases. The CDR3 has 19 amino acids. Germline values: CDR1 SGHRS, CDR2 YFSETQ. Trimming removed 4 bases at V and 3 bases at J, with 26 bases between.

This clonotype was detected ten times or more. This chain links TRBV4-3 with TRBJ2-3; TRBD2 matches at 9 bases. The V and J ends lost 0 bases and 6 bases, in that order; junction bases with no gene match: 10. This CDR3 is built from 17 residues. CDR1 LGHNA and CDR2 YSLEER come from the germline V gene. The DNA of the CDR3 is TGCGCCAGCAGCCAAGATCTACGCGGGGGGGCCGGGGATACGCAGTATTTT. This translates into CASSQDLRGGAGDTQYF.

This clonotype was observed many times. The chain links TRBV29-1 to TRBJ1-2; tentatively, D is TRBD1 (6 bases). V was shortened by 8 bases and J by 7 bases, with 17 bases between the two germline ends. Germline-derived CDR1 and CDR2 are SQVTM and ANQGSEA. The CDR3 sequence is 12 residues long. CDR3 DNA sequence: TGCAGCTCTGCTGGGGGGGCAAGTGGCTACACCTTC. Amino acid sequence: CSSAGGASGYTF.